The 15 T cell receptor beta chains listed next were all sequenced from one sample in a study of shared clonotypes between healthy human individuals. Libraries were prepared by immunoSEQ multiplex PCR; TCRdb keeps only in-frame clonotypes and omits some of them. The data contain hundreds of thousands of clones, approximately 79% of them singletons. The sample was memory CD4+ T cells sorted from blood. The subset is: CD45RA-negative fraction. The receptors derive from a young man in good health.

CDR3 sequence: CASRIVGANYGYTF. The CDR3 bases are TGTGCCAGCAGGATTGTAGGGGCTAACTATGGCTACACCTTC. The rearrangement joins TRBV6-1 to TRBJ1-2, with D maybe TRBD1 (5 bases). CDR3 length equals 14 residues. From germline, CDR1 is MNHNS and CDR2 SASEGT. V was trimmed by 6 bases and J by 0 bases, leaving 11 bases between them.

The table lists this clone with many counts. This chain links TRBV2 with TRBJ2-5; D is undetermined. Trimming took off 3 bases at V and 5 bases at J, with 13 bases between the two ends. The V gene's germline CDR1 is SNHLY and CDR2 FYNNEI. This CDR3 is built from 14 residues. The CDR3 nucleotides read TGTGCCAGCAGTGAGGGCGCGACCCGGGAGACCCAGTACTTC. Translated: CASSEGATRETQYF. Together with reference TRBV2 and TRBJ2-5, the CDR3 gives the full variable domain: EPEVTQTPSHQVTQMGQEVILRCVPISNHLYFYWYRQILGQKVEFLVSFYNNEISEKSEIFDDQFSVERPDGSNFTLKIRSTKLEDSAMYFCASSEGATRETQYFGPGTRLLVL.

This clone was seen once. The V call is TRBV6-5, the J call TRBJ1-6; D is possibly TRBD1 (5 bases). With 6 bases removed from V and 8 bases from J, the gap between germline ends came to 14 bases. Germline V gene sequence: CDR1 MNHEY, CDR2 SVGAGI. The CDR3 covers 14 residues. This CDR3 is CASRFRVTDSPLHF. CDR3 nucleotides: TGTGCCAGCAGATTCAGGGTTACTGATTCACCCCTCCACTTT.

This rearrangement joins TRBV11-2 to TRBJ2-5; tentative D call: TRBD1 (5 bases). The germline V gene has CDR1 SGHAT and CDR2 FQNNGV. The CDR3 extends over 15 amino acids. Trimming stripped 5 bases from V and 7 bases from J, with 20 bases between. CDR3 protein: CASSPIRGPEATQYF. As DNA, the CDR3 is TGTGCCAGCAGCCCTATAAGGGGTCCCGAAGCGACCCAGTACTTC.

The chain is built from TRBV5-1 and TRBJ2-7; no clear D. V was pared by 6 bases and J by 4 bases, with 11 bases between. The CDR3 contains 12 residues. Germline V gene lookup returns CDR1 SGHRS and CDR2 YFSETQ. CDR3 in amino acids: CASKSQDYEQYF. Written as DNA, the CDR3 is TGCGCCAGCAAAAGTCAAGATTACGAGCAGTACTTC.

This chain links TRBV27 with TRBJ1-2; 7 nucleotides align to TRBD1. In germline, CDR1 is MNHEY, CDR2 SMNVEV (reference sequence). The length of the CDR3 is 14 residues. After removal of 2 bases from V and 5 bases from J, the junction contained 5 bases not matched to a gene. CDR3 sequence (DNA): TGTGCCAGCAGTTTACAACAGGGGCGGTATGGCTACACCTTC. Amino acids: CASSLQQGRYGYTF.

The chain combines TRBV2 with TRBJ2-3; 9 positions agree with TRBD2. Germline trimming cut 4 bases from V and 4 bases from J; bases unmatched to any gene: 6. The CDR3 length is 15 residues. The germline CDR1 and CDR2 sequences are SNHLY and FYNNEI. Here the CDR3 DNA reads TGTGCCAGCAGTGGCGGGAGGGCCGTGGCAGATACGCAGTATTTT. The encoded protein is CASSGGRAVADTQYF.

This clone showed up many times. The J gene is TRBJ2-3, the V gene TRBV9; 7 bases line up with TRBD2. In germline, CDR1 is SGDLS, CDR2 YYNGEE. The CDR3 loop spans 15 amino acids. V shed 4 bases, J shed 3 bases, and the junction held 8 bases outside the gene matches. In DNA form, the CDR3 reads TGTGCCAGCAGCCCCCGGCTAGCGGTAACAGATACGCAGTATTTT. It yields the protein CASSPRLAVTDTQYF. The full variable domain, completed using reference TRBV9 and TRBJ2-3, is DSGVTQTPKHLITATGQRVTLRCSPRSGDLSVYWYQQSLDQGLQFLIQYYNGEERAKGNILERFSAQQFPDLHSELNLSSLELGDSALYFCASSPRLAVTDTQYFGPGTRLTVL.

The V call is TRBV7-2, the J call TRBJ2-1, with a weak D call TRBD1 (6 bases). The CDR3 is 14 residues long. V was clipped by 1 base and J by 9 bases, with 13 bases between them. The V gene's germline CDR1 is SGHTA and CDR2 FQGNSA. CDR3 coding DNA: TGTGCCAGCAGCTTAGATCCGAAAGGGGGTGAGCAGTTCTTC. It translates to CASSLDPKGGEQFF.

This clone was observed a few times. The rearrangement joins TRBV15 to TRBJ2-1, with TRBD2 matching 7 bases. Per the germline V gene, CDR1 is LNHNV and CDR2 is YYDKDF (reference sequence). The CDR3 spans 17 residues. Losses at the gene ends were 0 bases for V and 5 bases for J; bases not matched to a gene: 10. This chain's CDR3 is CATSRDLGREKDNEQFF. As DNA, the CDR3 is TGTGCCACCAGCAGAGATCTGGGGCGGGAGAAGGACAATGAGCAGTTCTTC.

The rearrangement links TRBV19 to TRBJ1-2; D gene unclear. V was trimmed by 7 bases and J by 6 bases, leaving 6 bases between them. The germline gives CDR1 LNHDA, CDR2 SQIVND (reference sequence). CDR3 size: 10 residues. DNA for the CDR3: TGTGCCAGTAAAAAGAATGGCTACACCTTC. As protein: CASKKNGYTF.

The rearrangement joins TRBV5-1 to TRBJ2-7; D is unresolved. The V gene lost 1 base and the J gene lost 2 bases, with 7 bases spanning the gap. Looked up from germline, CDR1 is SGHRS and CDR2 is YFSETQ. CDR3 length equals 13 residues. CDR3 loop: CASSLPSTYEQYF. The CDR3 coding sequence is TGCGCCAGCAGCTTGCCTAGTACCTACGAGCAGTACTTC.

Ten or more counts support this clone. V and J are TRBV2 and TRBJ2-7; D unresolved. The CDR3 length is 13 residues. Trimming left V 7 bases short and J 0 bases short, with 10 bases between. The V gene's germline CDR1 is SNHLY and CDR2 FYNNEI. In DNA, the CDR3 is TGTGCCAGCAATGGGGTAGGCTCCTACGAGCAGTACTTC. Translation gives CASNGVGSYEQYF.

CDR3 sequence: CATNPGANVLTF. Written as DNA, the CDR3 is TGTGCCACCAACCCTGGGGCCAACGTCCTGACTTTC. The chain is built from TRBV7-2 and TRBJ2-6; D unresolved. Trimming stripped 10 bases from V and 2 bases from J, with 6 bases between. Germline CDR1 is SGHTA and CDR2 is FQGNSA. The CDR3 loop spans 12 amino acids. The variable domain in full, completed from reference TRBV7-2 and TRBJ2-6, reads GAGVSQSPSNKVTEKGKDVELRCDPISGHTALYWYRQSLGQGLEFLIYFQGNSAPDKSGLPSDRFSAERTGGSVSTLTIQRTQQEDSAVYLCATNPGANVLTFGAGSRLTVL.

V is TRBV15 and J is TRBJ1-1; D gene ambiguous. The CDR3 length is 15 residues. Trimming took 1 base from V and 1 from J, leaving 10 bases between them. Germline lookup yields CDR1 LNHNV and CDR2 YYDKDF (reference sequence). The CDR3 loop reads CATSRGEVTNTEAFF. The DNA for the CDR3 is TGTGCCACCAGCAGAGGGGAGGTTACGAACACTGAAGCTTTCTTT.